The present T cell receptor beta chain was sequenced within a study of beta chain features in type 1 diabetes (dated by TCRdb to between 2017 and 2018). With respect to the entire study: Patients and healthy donors did not differ in mean age, gender distribution, total cell number or subset yield. A total of 85 million to 140 million sorted cells were examined across all samples, and the number of cells per subset was strongly correlated with RNA yield. In the study, TCRB repertoires of sorted circulating CD4+ T cell subsets from recently diagnosed type 1 diabetes patients were compared with those of matched healthy donors. Regulatory and stem cell-like memory subsets were isolated from only 8 patients and roughly eight healthy donors, whereas naive and central memory subsets came from all 28 donors.

A single peripheral blood draw of approximately 110 mL on average was collected from each donor into heparinised tubes. Naive, central memory, regulatory and stem cell-like memory CD4+ T cells were sorted on a BD FACSAria II using a panel including CD45RO, CCR7, CD25, CD127, CD95 and CD27. Every sorted population had a purity above 98%. Right away, PBMCs were isolated by Lymphoprep density gradient centrifugation and were stained directly, with no culture step. So that batch effects would be minimized, each experiment stained and sorted samples in pairs, pairing one healthy donor with one patient. The V end loses 4 bases and the J end loses 0 bases, and a stretch of 12 bases separates them. Reading the germline V gene gives CDR1 LGHNA and CDR2 YSLEER. The CDR3 measures 15 amino acids from cysteine to phenylalanine. Only CDR3 DNA is held: 45 bases, read in frame from base 1. The full study reports these points: Because cDNA was sequenced instead of genomic DNA, highly expressing activated cells could be over-represented, though the groups showed no difference in activation or CD3 levels. Fewer insertions and more nucleotide deletions at VDJ recombination sites were observed in patients with type 1 diabetes, implying thymic rearrangement abnormalities. The naive, central memory and regulatory TCRB repertoires appeared to resemble one another more closely among patients than among healthy donors. PCR might favor shorter templates, but patient and control samples were amplified and corrected together, so any skew would affect both groups equally. Type 1 diabetes patients showed a moderate but significant shortening of TCRB CDR3 length in all four CD4+ subsets. HLA sub-analyses involved small numbers of individuals, so any influence of HLA type on TCRB rearrangement remained unresolved.

Concerning this clone itself: The antigen it recognizes is unknown. No base qualities exist here, and no much larger clone lies one base off it.

The High Capacity cDNA Reverse Transcription Kit was used to reverse transcribe all of the isolated RNA, meaning that expressed TCRB transcripts were what got sequenced. Naive, central memory and regulatory T cell samples underwent deep immunoSEQ sequencing, averaging about 3.57 million total reads per sample. Sorted cells were lysed in RLT buffer, and RNA was extracted using DNase-treated RNeasy Micro or Mini kits according to cell number. Each cell subset was processed separately to prevent cross-contamination, with patient and healthy donor samples processed together. The immunoSEQ multiplex PCR was used to amplify TCRB sequences from cDNA, yielding 87-bp fragments that span the CDR3 region. Amplicons were sequenced on the Illumina HiSeq platform. As for how the authors treated the data: PCR bias was corrected computationally using synthetic template baselines, and reads within Hamming distance 2 were collapsed, with unmergeable singletons discarded. By aligning reads against IMGT, V, D and J genes, CDR3 length, and insertions or deletions at six rearrangement sites were assigned. Within each subset, clonotype counts were normalized to sorted cell number, after which true diversity and Gini coefficients were computed with the tcR R package. Repertoire sharing was quantified using the overlap coefficient calculated on TCRB nucleotide sequences. Out-of-frame TCRB sequences from naive cells were analyzed to stand in for the pre-selection repertoire. TCRdb provides this immuneACCESS table in a form limited to in-frame rearrangements. Some clones are lacking; in checked studies, under half of them reflect an unresolved V gene, and why the rest are absent is not known. D and trimming were read from the DNA, whereas the V and J calls and clone size are those reported in that table. The sample table records 350,000 to 400,000 clones; about 15% of these occur just once. Approximately 0.02% of the sample comes from the top ten.

The receptor chain draws on TRBV4-3 and TRBJ1-1; a weak D assignment points to TRBD1 (6 bases agree). The sequence was collected from a woman in her late teens or twenties in good health. The sample taken for sequencing was naive CD4+ T cells from blood. The cell subset or site label of this sample denotes: true naive CD4+ T cells. The CDR3 is CASSLLQGLNTEAFF. The DNA is as follows: TGCGCCAGCAGCCTCCTACAGGGCTTGAACACTGAAGCTTTCTTT.